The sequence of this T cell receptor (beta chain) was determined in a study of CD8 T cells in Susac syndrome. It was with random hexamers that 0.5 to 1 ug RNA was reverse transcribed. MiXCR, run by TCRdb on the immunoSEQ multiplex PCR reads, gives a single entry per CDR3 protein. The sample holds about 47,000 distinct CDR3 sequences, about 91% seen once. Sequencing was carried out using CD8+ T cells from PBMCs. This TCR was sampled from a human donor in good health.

The CDR3 reads CASSLLRDTQYF. The CDR3 DNA sequence: TGCGCCAGCAGCCTCCTGCGGGATACGCAGTATTTT. This sequence joins TRBV5-1 and TRBJ2-3; D not resolved. Germline CDR1 SGHRS, CDR2 YFSETQ. V was pared by 4 bases and J by 6 bases, with 9 bases between. CDR3 length: 12 residues. Variable domain in full (rest from reference TRBV5-1 and TRBJ2-3): KAGVTQTPRYLIKTRGQQVTLSCSPISGHRSVSWYQQTPGQGLQFLFEYFSETQRNKGNFPGRFSGRQFSNSRSEMNVSTLELGDSALYLCASSLLRDTQYFGPGTRLTVL.